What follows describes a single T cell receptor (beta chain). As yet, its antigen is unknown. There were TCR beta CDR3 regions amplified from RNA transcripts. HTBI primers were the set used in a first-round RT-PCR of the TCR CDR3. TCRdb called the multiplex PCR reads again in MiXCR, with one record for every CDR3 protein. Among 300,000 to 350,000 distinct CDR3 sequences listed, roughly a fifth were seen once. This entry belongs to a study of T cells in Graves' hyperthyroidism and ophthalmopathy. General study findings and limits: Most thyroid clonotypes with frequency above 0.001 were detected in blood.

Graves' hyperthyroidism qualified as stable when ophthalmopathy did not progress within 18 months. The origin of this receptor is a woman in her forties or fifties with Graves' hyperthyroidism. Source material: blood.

This CDR3 is CASSPPPGHSYTEAFF. Here the CDR3 DNA reads TGTGCCAGCAGTCCGCCCCCGGGTCACTCATACACTGAAGCTTTCTTT. This rearrangement joins TRBV28 to TRBJ1-1; D unclear. The CDR3 covers 16 residues. Germline V gene lookup returns CDR1 MDHEN and CDR2 SYDVKM. Deletions cut 5 bases from V and 3 bases from J, with 19 bases between.